A single sample gave rise to the 11 T cell receptor beta chains below, sequenced in a study of lymphopenia after photon versus proton radiotherapy (dated by TCRdb to 2018 to 2020). Receptor libraries were prepared by the immunoSEQ multiplex PCR assay. TCRdb stores this immuneACCESS table with in-frame sequences only. Part of the clones is absent; in the studies checked, under half of the shortfall reflects unresolved V genes, and no reason is known for the rest. For this sample there are about 160,000 clones; 70% to 90% appear just once. Of the sample, around 5.1% is held by the ten largest clones. This material consisted of peripheral blood, taken from a patient treated with photon-based radiotherapy. Receptor source: a man in his fifties or sixties with gastric cancer.

A remark on this clone: Other DNA sequences of this sample code for an identical CDR3. CDR3 sequence (DNA): TGTGCCAGCAGTTTGCGTTACGAGCAGTACTTC. Residues: CASSLRYEQYF. The chain joins TRBV28 to TRBJ2-7; unclear D gene. The CDR3 sequence is 11 residues long. V lost 3 bases to trimming and J lost 4 bases, with 4 bases between them. Germline V gives CDR1 MDHEN, CDR2 SYDVKM.

The sample holds one count of this clone. V is TRBV6-4 and J is TRBJ1-1; D call uncertain. Germline V gene sequence: CDR1 MRHNA, CDR2 SNTAGT. The CDR3 runs to 14 residues. Trimming shortened V by 2 bases and J by 1 base, and 8 bases separated the two germline ends. The CDR3 here is CASSDGNRNTEAFF. CDR3 bases: TGTGCCAGCAGTGACGGTAACAGGAACACTGAAGCTTTCTTT.

For this clone: At one of its ends the junction is not consistent with the germline gene, which may arise from a read error. The gene calls are TRBV10-3 and TRBJ2-7, with D possibly being TRBD2 (5 bases). Germline-derived CDR1 and CDR2 are ENHRY and SYGVKD. This CDR3 is 12 amino acids long. CDR3 nucleotides: TGTGCCAGCAGTGAACGGGAATACGAGCAGTACTTC. The encoded protein is CASSEREYEQYF.

This chain links TRBV11-2 with TRBJ2-1; perhaps TRBD1 as D (5 bases). Trimming left V 0 bases short and J 5 bases short, with 14 bases between. CDR1 is SGHAT and CDR2 is FQNNGV in the germline V gene. The CDR3 consists of 16 residues. CDR3 in DNA: TGTGCCAGCAGCTTAGATCTTCCAGGGATCAACAATGAGCAGTTCTTC. Translated, it gives CASSLDLPGINNEQFF.

The chain uses TRBV5-1 and TRBJ2-2; perhaps TRBD1 as D (7 bases). This CDR3 region has 14 residues. V gave up 6 bases and J gave up 5 bases, with 14 bases separating them. Germline V gives CDR1 SGHRS, CDR2 YFSETQ. The CDR3 region is CASTDRAGTGELFF. The CDR3 nucleotides are TGCGCCAGCACAGACAGGGCGGGAACCGGGGAGCTGTTTTTT.

This chain connects TRBV27 to TRBJ2-1; TRBD2 matches 13 bases. The germline CDR1 and CDR2 sequences are MNHEY and SMNVEV (reference sequence). This CDR3 has 17 residues. V trimming: 1 base; J trimming: 4 bases; junction bases outside the gene matches: 4. The CDR3 loop is CASSLWGTSGIYNEQFF. The CDR3, as DNA: TGTGCCAGCAGTTTATGGGGGACTAGCGGGATATACAATGAGCAGTTCTTC.

This sequence joins TRBV7-2 and TRBJ1-2; 7 bases align to TRBD1. Germline CDR1 reads SGHTA; CDR2 reads FQGNSA. Losses at the gene ends were 5 bases for V and 0 bases for J; bases not matched to a gene: 6. This CDR3 has 15 residues. The CDR3 DNA follows: TGTGCCAGCAGCCAGACAGGGTTCACTAACTATGGCTACACCTTC. It translates to CASSQTGFTNYGYTF.

The chain combines TRBV6-6 with TRBJ1-5, with 10 bases fitting TRBD1. The CDR3 extends over 16 amino acids. Germline values: CDR1 MNHNY, CDR2 SVGAGI (reference sequence). Trimming cost V 4 bases and J 2 bases; bases outside gene matches: 5. CDR3 protein: CASSSRDRGGNQPQHF. Written as DNA, the CDR3 is TGTGCCAGCAGTTCCCGGGACAGGGGAGGCAATCAGCCCCAGCATTTT.

The rearrangement joins TRBV11-2 to TRBJ1-1; 8 bases are shared with TRBD1. In germline, CDR1 is SGHAT, CDR2 FQNNGV. The CDR3 is 14 residues long. The ends lost 1 base at V and 7 bases at J; junction bases unmatched: 5. CDR3 region: CASSLVVTGDEAFF. The CDR3 DNA reads TGTGCCAGCAGCTTAGTCGTGACAGGGGATGAAGCTTTCTTT.

V is TRBV6-6 and J is TRBJ1-1; possible D gene TRBD1, 6 bases. This CDR3 has 12 amino acids. The V end lost 2 bases, the J end lost 8 bases, and 9 bases lay between the germline ends. CDR1 MNHNY and CDR2 SVGAGI come from the germline V gene (reference sequence). CDR3 protein: CASSYKTGEAFF. The CDR3 DNA is TGTGCCAGCAGTTACAAGACAGGAGAAGCTTTCTTT.

The chain joins TRBV19 to TRBJ2-5, with TRBD2 matching over 10 bases. V shed 4 bases, J shed 4 bases, and the junction held 6 bases outside the gene matches. The CDR3 extends over 15 amino acids. Germline V CDR1 and CDR2: LNHDA, SQIVND (reference sequence). The CDR3, as DNA: TGTGCCAGTAGTAGGGCTAGCGGGAGTACAGAGACCCAGTACTTC. It translates to CASSRASGSTETQYF.